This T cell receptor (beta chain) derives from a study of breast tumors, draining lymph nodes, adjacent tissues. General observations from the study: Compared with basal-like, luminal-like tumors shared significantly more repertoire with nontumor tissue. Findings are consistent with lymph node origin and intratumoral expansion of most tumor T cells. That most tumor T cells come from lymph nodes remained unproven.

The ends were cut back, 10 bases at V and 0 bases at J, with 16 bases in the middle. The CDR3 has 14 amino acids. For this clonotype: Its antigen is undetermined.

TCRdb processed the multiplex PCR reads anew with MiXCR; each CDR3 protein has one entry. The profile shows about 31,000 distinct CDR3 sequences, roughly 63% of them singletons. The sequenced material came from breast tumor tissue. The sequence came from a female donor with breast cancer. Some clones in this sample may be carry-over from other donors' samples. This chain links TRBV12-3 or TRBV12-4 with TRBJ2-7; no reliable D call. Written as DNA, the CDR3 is TGTGCCACCCTAGTCGACTCGTACTCCTACGAGCAGTACTTC. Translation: CATLVDSYSYEQYF.